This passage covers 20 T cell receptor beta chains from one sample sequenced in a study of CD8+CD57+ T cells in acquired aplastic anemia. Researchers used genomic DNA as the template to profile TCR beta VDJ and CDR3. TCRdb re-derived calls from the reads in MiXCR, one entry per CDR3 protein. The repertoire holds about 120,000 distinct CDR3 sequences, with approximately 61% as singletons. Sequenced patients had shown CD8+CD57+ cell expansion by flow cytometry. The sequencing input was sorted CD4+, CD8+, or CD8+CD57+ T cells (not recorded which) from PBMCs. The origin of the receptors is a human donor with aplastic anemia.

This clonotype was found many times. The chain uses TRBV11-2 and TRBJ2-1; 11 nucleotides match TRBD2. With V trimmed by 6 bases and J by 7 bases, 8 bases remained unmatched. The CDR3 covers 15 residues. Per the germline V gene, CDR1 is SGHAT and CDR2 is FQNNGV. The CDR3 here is CASRLTSGSGNEQFF. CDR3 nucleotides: TGTGCCAGCAGGCTAACTAGCGGGAGTGGTAATGAGCAGTTCTTC.

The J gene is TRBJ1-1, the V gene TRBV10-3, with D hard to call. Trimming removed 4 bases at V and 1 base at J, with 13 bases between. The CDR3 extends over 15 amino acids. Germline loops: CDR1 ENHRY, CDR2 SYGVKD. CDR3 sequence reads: CAISGPGGANTEAFF. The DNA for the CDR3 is TGTGCCATCAGTGGGCCGGGAGGAGCGAACACTGAAGCTTTCTTT.

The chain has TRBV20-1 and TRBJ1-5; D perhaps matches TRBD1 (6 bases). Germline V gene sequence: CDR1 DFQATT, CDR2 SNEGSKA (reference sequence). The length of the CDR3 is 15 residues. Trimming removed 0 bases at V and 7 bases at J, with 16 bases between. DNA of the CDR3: TGCAGTGCTAGAGAAGTTCGGGGGGCAAGGCAGCCCCAGCATTTT. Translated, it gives CSAREVRGARQPQHF.

CDR3 nucleotide sequence: TGTGCCAGCAGTTGGACGGATGCCGGGGAGCTGTTTTTT. It is translated as CASSWTDAGELFF. The chain employs TRBV25-1 and TRBJ2-2; D gene ambiguous. Germline V gene lookup returns CDR1 MGHDK and CDR2 SYGVNS. Trimming shortened V by 5 bases and J by 6 bases, and 10 bases separated the two germline ends. This CDR3 contains 13 residues.

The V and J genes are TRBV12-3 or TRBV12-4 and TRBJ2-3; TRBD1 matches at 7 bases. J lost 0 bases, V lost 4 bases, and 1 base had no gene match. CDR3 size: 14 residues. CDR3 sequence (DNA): TGTGCCAGCAGTTCGGGACAGAGCACAGATACGCAGTATTTT. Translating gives CASSSGQSTDTQYF.

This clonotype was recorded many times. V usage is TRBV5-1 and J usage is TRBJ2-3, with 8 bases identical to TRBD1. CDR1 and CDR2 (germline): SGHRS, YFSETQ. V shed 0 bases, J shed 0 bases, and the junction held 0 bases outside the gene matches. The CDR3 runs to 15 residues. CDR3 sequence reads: CASSLDRGSTDTQYF. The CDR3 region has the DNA TGCGCCAGCAGCTTGGACAGGGGGAGCACAGATACGCAGTATTTT.

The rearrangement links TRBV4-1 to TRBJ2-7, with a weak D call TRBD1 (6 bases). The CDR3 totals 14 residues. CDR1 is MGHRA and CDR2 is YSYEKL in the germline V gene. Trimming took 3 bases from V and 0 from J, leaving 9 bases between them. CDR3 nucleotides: TGCGCCAGCAGCCAGGGGGCGAGCTCCTACGAGCAGTACTTC. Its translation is CASSQGASSYEQYF.

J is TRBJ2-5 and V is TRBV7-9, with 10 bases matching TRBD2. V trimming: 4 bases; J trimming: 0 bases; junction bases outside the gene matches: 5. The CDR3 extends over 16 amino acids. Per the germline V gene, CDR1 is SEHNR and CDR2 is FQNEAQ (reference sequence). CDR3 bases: TGTGCCAGCAGCTCTAGCGGGAGAATTAACCAAGAGACCCAGTACTTC. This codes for CASSSSGRINQETQYF.

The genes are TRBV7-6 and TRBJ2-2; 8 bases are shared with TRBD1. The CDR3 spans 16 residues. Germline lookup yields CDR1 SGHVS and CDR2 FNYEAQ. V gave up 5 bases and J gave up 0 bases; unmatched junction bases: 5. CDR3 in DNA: TGTGCCAGCAGCACCACAGGGGGATCGAACACCGGGGAGCTGTTTTTT. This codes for CASSTTGGSNTGELFF.

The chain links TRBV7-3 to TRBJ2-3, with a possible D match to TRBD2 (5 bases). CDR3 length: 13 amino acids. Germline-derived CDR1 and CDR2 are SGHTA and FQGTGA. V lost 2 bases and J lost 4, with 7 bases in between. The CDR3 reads CASSLYGADTQYF. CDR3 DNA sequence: TGTGCCAGCAGCTTATACGGGGCAGATACGCAGTATTTT.

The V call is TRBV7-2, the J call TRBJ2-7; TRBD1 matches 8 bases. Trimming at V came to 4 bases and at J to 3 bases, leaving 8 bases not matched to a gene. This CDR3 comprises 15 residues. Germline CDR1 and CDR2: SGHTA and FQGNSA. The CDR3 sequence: CASSSGWTGIYEQYF. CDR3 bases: TGTGCCAGCAGCTCCGGATGGACAGGGATCTACGAGCAGTACTTC.

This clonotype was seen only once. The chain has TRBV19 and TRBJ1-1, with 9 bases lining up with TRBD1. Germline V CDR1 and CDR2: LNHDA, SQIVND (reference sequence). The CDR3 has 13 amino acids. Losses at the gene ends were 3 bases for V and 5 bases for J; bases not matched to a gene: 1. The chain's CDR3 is CASSMTGGTEAFF. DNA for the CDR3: TGTGCCAGTAGTATGACAGGGGGGACTGAAGCTTTCTTT.

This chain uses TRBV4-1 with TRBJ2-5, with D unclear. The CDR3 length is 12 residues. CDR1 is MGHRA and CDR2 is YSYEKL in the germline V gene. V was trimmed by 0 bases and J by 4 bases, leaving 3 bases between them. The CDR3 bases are TGCGCCAGCAGCCAAGAGCCAGAGACCCAGTACTTC. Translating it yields CASSQEPETQYF.

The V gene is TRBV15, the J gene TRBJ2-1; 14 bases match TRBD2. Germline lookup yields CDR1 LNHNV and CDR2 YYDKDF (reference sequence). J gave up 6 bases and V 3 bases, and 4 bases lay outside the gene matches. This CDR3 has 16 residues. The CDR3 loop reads CATSRGTSGGLNEQFF. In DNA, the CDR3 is TGTGCCACCAGCAGGGGGACTAGCGGGGGACTCAATGAGCAGTTCTTC.

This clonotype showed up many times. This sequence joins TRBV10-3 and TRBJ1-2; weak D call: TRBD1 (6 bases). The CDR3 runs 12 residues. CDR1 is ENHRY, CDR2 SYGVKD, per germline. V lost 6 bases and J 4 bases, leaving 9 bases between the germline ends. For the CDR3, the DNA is TGTGCCATCAGGACAGGAACCTATGGCTACACCTTC. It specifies CAIRTGTYGYTF.

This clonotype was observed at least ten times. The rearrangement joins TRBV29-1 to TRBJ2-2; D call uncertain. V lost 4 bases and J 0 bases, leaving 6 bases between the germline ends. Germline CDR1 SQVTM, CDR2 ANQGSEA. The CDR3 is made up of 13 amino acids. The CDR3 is CSVVGTNTGELFF. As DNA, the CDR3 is TGCAGCGTTGTAGGTACGAACACCGGGGAGCTGTTTTTT.

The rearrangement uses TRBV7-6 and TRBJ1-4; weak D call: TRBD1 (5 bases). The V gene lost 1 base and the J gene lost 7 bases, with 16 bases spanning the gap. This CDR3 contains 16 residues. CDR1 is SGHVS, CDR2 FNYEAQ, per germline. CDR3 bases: TGTGCCAGCAGCTTAGAGACCGGGACGGCTCCTGAAAAACTGTTTTTT. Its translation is CASSLETGTAPEKLFF.

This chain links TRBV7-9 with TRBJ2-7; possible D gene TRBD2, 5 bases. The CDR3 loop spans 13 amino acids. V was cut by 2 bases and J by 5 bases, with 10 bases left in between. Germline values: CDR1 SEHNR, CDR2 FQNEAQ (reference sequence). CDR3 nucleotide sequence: TGTGCCAGCAGCTTATTATTAGCGAACGAGCAGTACTTC. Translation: CASSLLLANEQYF.

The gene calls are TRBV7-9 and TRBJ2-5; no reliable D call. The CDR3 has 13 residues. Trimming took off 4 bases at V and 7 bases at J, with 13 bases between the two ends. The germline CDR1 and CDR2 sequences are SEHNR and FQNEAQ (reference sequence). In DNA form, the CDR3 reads TGTGCCAGCAGCTCGACTTTACAGTCGACCCAGTACTTC. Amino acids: CASSSTLQSTQYF.

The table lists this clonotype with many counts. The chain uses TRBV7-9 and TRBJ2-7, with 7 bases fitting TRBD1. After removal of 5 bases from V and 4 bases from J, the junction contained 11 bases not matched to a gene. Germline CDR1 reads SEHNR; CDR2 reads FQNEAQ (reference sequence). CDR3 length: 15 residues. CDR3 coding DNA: TGTGCCAGCAGCGCACCACAGGGGTCTGGGTACGAGCAGTACTTC. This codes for CASSAPQGSGYEQYF.